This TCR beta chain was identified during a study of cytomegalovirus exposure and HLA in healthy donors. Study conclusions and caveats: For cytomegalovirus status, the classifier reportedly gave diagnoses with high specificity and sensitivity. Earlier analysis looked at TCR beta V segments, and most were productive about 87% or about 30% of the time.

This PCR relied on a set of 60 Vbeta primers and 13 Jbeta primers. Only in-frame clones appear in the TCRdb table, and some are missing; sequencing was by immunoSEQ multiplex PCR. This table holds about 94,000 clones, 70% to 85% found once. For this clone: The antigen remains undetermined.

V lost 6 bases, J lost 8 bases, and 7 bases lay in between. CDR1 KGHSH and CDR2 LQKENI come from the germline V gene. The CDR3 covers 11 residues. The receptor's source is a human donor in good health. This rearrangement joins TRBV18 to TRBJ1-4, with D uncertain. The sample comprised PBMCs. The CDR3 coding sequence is TGTGCCAGCTCGGCCGCAGAAAAACTGTTTTTT. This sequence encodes CASSAAEKLFF.